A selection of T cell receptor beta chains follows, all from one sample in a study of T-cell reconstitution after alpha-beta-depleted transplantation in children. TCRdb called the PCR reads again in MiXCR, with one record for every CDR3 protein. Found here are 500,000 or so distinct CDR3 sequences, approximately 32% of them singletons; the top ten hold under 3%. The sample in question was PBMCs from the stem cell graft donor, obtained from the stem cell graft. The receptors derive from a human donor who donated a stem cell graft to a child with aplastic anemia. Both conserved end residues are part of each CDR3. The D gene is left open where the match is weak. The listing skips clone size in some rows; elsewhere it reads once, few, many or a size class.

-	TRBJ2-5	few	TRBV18	CASSPRGGAETQYF	TGTGCCAGCTCACCACGTGGGGGTGCAGAGACCCAGTACTTC
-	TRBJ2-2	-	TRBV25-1	CASSELTADTGELFF	TGTGCCAGCAGTGAACTGACAGCCGATACCGGGGAGCTGTTTTTT
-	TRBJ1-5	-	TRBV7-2	CASSLEGRNYQPQHF	TGTGCCAGCAGCTTAGAGGGAAGGAACTATCAGCCCCAGCATTTT
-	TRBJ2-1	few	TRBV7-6	CASSQLGSSYNEQFF	TGTGCCAGCAGCCAACTAGGGTCTTCCTACAATGAGCAGTTCTTC
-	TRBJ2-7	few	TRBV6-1	CASTKTTVSYEQYF	TGTGCCAGCACCAAAACGACGGTCTCCTACGAGCAGTACTTC
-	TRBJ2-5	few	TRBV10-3	CAIRFSSQETQYF	TGTGCCATCAGGTTCAGCTCCCAAGAGACCCAGTACTTC
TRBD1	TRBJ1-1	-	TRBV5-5	CASSSGQFYTEAFF	TGTGCCAGCAGCTCGGGACAGTTTTACACTGAAGCTTTCTTT
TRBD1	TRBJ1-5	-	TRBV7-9	CASSSGTGPANQPQHF	TGTGCCAGCAGCTCTGGGACAGGGCCGGCGAATCAGCCCCAGCATTTT
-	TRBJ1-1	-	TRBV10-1	CASSERKMNTEAFF	TGCGCCAGCAGTGAGAGGAAGATGAACACTGAAGCTTTCTTT
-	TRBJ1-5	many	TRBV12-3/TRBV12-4	CASSPTGQGYNQPQHF	TGTGCCAGCAGCCCTACAGGCCAGGGCTACAATCAGCCCCAGCATTTT
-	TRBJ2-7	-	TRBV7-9	CASGPFAVSYEQYF	TGTGCCAGCGGCCCTTTCGCCGTCTCCTACGAGCAGTACTTC
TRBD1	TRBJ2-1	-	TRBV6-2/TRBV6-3	CASSYSRQGSYNEQFF	TGTGCCAGCAGTTATTCCCGACAGGGGAGTTACAATGAGCAGTTCTTC
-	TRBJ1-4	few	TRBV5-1	CASSSGDNEKLFF	TGCGCCAGCTCATCGGGGGATAATGAAAAACTGTTTTTT
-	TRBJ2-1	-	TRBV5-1	CASSSTRTIDEQFF	TGCGCCAGCAGCTCGACCAGGACTATCGATGAGCAGTTCTTC
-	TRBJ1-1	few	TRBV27	CASSLDWGPNTEAFF	TGTGCCAGCAGTTTGGATTGGGGGCCAAACACTGAAGCTTTCTTT
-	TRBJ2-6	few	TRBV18	CASSLSGISGANVLTF	TGTGCCAGCTCACTCTCAGGCATCTCTGGGGCCAACGTCCTGACTTTC
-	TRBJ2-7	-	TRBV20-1	CSPGRFSYEQYF	TGCAGCCCAGGGAGGTTCTCCTACGAGCAGTACTTC
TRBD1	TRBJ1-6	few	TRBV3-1	CASRLTGGVNSPLHF	TGTGCCAGCAGACTTACAGGGGGAGTTAATTCACCCCTCCACTTT
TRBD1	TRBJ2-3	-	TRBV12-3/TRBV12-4	CASSLQTGGLRTQYF	TGTGCCAGCAGTTTACAAACAGGGGGCCTTCGAACGCAGTATTTT
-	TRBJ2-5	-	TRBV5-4	CASSLGVRDPLSETQYF	TGTGCCAGCAGCTTGGGAGTACGGGACCCCCTTTCAGAGACCCAGTACTTC
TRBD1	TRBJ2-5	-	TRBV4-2	CASSQVSGTGVRRAQYF	TGTGCCAGCAGCCAAGTATCCGGGACAGGGGTCCGTCGGGCCCAGTACTTC
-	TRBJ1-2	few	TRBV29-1	CSVGPAEPRRGYTF	TGCAGCGTTGGTCCGGCAGAACCCCGTCGGGGCTACACCTTC
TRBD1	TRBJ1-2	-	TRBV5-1	CASSRGQANYGYTF	TGCGCCAGCAGCCGGGGACAGGCTAACTATGGCTACACCTTC
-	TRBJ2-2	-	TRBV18	CASSPQAENTGELFF	TGTGCCAGCTCACCTCAGGCCGAGAACACCGGGGAGCTGTTTTTT
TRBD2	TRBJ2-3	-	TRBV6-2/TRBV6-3	CASSYPVAGGYRTDTQYF	TGTGCCAGCAGTTACCCGGTAGCGGGAGGGTACCGGACAGATACGCAGTATTTT
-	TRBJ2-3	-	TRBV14	CASSHFTGPDTQYF	TGTGCCAGCAGCCATTTCACAGGGCCAGATACGCAGTATTTT
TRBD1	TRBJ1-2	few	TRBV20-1	CSARGTAVNYGYTF	TGCAGTGCTCGCGGGACAGCAGTTAACTATGGCTACACCTTC
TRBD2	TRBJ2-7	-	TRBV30	CAWEVHSGYEQYF	TGTGCCTGGGAAGTACATAGCGGGTACGAGCAGTACTTC
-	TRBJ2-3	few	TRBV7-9	CASIFVPIELSTDTQYF	TGTGCCAGCATCTTCGTCCCCATCGAGCTGAGCACAGATACGCAGTATTTT
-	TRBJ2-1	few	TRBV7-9	CASSQPALNEQFF	TGTGCCAGCAGCCAGCCGGCACTCAATGAGCAGTTCTTC
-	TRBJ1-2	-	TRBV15	CATSRDLASNYGYTF	TGTGCCACCAGCAGAGACCTGGCCTCTAACTATGGCTACACCTTC
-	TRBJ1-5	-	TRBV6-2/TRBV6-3	CASSRSHRAQPQHF	TGTGCCAGCAGCCGATCACACAGGGCCCAGCCCCAGCATTTT
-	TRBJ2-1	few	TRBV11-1	CASSLPDRQEVPSSYNEQFF	TGTGCCAGCAGCCTTCCTGACCGACAGGAGGTGCCCAGCTCCTACAATGAGCAGTTCTTC
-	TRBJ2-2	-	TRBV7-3	CASSLGRDYTGELFF	TGTGCCAGCAGCTTAGGGCGGGACTACACCGGGGAGCTGTTTTTT
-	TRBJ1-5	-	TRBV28	CASIRGGLGSNQPQHF	TGTGCCAGCATCCGGGGCGGACTGGGAAGCAATCAGCCCCAGCATTTT
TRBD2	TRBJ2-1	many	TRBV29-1	CSVAGGTYNEQFF	TGCAGCGTTGCGGGGGGGACCTACAATGAGCAGTTCTTC
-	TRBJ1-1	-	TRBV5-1	CASRLRSPGGPHTEAFF	TGCGCCAGCAGACTCCGAAGCCCAGGTGGGCCACACACTGAAGCTTTCTTT